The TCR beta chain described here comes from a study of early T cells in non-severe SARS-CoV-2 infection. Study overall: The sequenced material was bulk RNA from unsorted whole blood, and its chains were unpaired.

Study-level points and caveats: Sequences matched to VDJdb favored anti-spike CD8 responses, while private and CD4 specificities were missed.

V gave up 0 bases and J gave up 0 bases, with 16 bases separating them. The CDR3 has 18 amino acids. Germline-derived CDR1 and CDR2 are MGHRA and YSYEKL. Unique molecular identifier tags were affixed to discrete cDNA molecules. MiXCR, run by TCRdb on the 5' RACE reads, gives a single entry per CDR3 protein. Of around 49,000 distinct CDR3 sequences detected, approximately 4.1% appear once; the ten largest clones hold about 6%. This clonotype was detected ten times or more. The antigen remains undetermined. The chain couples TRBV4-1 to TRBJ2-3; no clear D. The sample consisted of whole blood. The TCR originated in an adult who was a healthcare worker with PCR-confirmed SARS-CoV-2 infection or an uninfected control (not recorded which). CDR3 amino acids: CASSQEGYKAISTDTQYF. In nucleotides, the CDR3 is TGCGCCAGCAGCCAAGAGGGGTATAAGGCGATTAGCACAGATACGCAGTATTTT.